This passage covers 14 T cell receptor beta chains from one sample sequenced in a study of T cell changes during pregnancy in multiple sclerosis (dated by TCRdb to the late 2010s). The protocol used for the library was the immunoSEQ multiplex PCR assay. The immuneACCESS repertoire file appears here via TCRdb, limited to in-frame rearrangements. These files lack a portion of the clones; in checked studies, under half of the deficit traces to unresolved V genes, and the cause of the others is not known. In all, the sample holds some 64,000 clones, and 92% of those were seen once. Roughly 1.5% of the sample is held by the ten biggest clonotypes. Sequences were derived from peripheral blood, sampled after pregnancy. The receptors stem from a female donor with multiple sclerosis, enrolled in a pregnancy study.

The chain recombines TRBV10-3 with TRBJ1-2; TRBD1 matches at 12 bases. The CDR3 runs to 15 residues. The V gene's germline CDR1 is ENHRY and CDR2 SYGVKD. The V gene end was trimmed by 2 bases and the J gene end by 3 bases; junction bases not matched to a gene: 1. CDR3 sequence reads: CAISEGTGGYYGYTF. In DNA form, the CDR3 reads TGTGCCATCAGTGAGGGGACAGGGGGCTACTATGGCTACACCTTC.

The rearrangement links TRBV28 to TRBJ2-7, with TRBD1 as a possible D gene (6 bases). Trimming removed 5 bases at V and 1 base at J, with 15 bases between. This CDR3 is 15 amino acids long. Germline CDR1 is MDHEN and CDR2 is SYDVKM. CDR3 in DNA: TGTGCCAGCAGTATGCCCATGGACAGATCCTACGAGCAGTACTTC. Its protein is CASSMPMDRSYEQYF.

The gene calls are TRBV28 and TRBJ2-6; 8 bases fit TRBD1. Germline V CDR1 and CDR2: MDHEN, SYDVKM. V lost 8 bases to trimming and J lost 2 bases; unmatched junction nucleotides: 5. The CDR3 spans 15 residues. The CDR3 is CASSGTGTGANVLTF. The CDR3 DNA reads as TGTGCCAGCTCGGGGACAGGAACTGGGGCCAACGTCCTGACTTTC.

The chain is built from TRBV9 and TRBJ1-1, with D maybe TRBD1 (5 bases). Germline-derived CDR1 and CDR2 are SGDLS and YYNGEE. V was cut by 4 bases and J by 8 bases, with 15 bases left in between. This CDR3 comprises 13 residues. The CDR3, as DNA: TGTGCCAGCAGCCCAGGGTCGGAACGGGAAGCTTTCTTT. Protein: CASSPGSEREAFF.

The chain employs TRBV5-6 and TRBJ1-1; 9 bases line up with TRBD1. V lost 2 bases, J lost 5 bases, and 7 bases stayed unmatched. The length of the CDR3 is 15 residues. Germline CDR1 and CDR2: SGHDT and YYEEEE. The CDR3 region has the DNA TGTGCCAGCAGCTTACAGGGGGCAATTTCGACTGAAGCTTTCTTT. It yields the protein CASSLQGAISTEAFF.

CDR3 DNA: TGTGCCAGCAGCTTAAGGCGCGGTAACACTGAAGCTTTCTTT. This encodes CASSLRRGNTEAFF. The chain recombines TRBV7-9 with TRBJ1-1; unclear D gene. The germline CDR1 and CDR2 sequences are SEHNR and FQNEAQ (reference sequence). Trimming cost V 2 bases and J 2 bases, with 9 bases left between them. The CDR3 is made up of 14 amino acids.

V and J are TRBV19 and TRBJ1-1, with D perhaps matching TRBD1 (6 bases). The length of the CDR3 is 15 residues. The V gene's germline CDR1 is LNHDA and CDR2 SQIVND (reference sequence). The germline V and J ends were trimmed by 5 bases and 6 bases, with 19 bases remaining between them. CDR3 nucleotide sequence: TGTGCCAGTAGTTTGGACCAGGGGTATCCCGCTGAAGCTTTCTTT. This gives the protein CASSLDQGYPAEAFF.

In nucleotides, the CDR3 is TGTGCCAGCAGACCAGGGGGCGGGTACGAGCAGTACTTC. Residues: CASRPGGGYEQYF. The chain is built from TRBV6-5 and TRBJ2-7; 8 bases map to TRBD1. The CDR3 is 13 amino acids. The junction had 5 bases not matched to a gene; V was cut back by 6 bases and J by 4 bases. Germline-derived CDR1 and CDR2 are MNHEY and SVGAGI.

The rearrangement links TRBV5-1 to TRBJ1-3; a possible D gene is TRBD1 (5 bases). V lost 4 bases, J lost 1 base, and 9 bases lay in between. The germline V gene encodes CDR1 SGHRS and CDR2 YFSETQ. The CDR3 spans 14 residues. The DNA of the CDR3 is TGCGCCAGCAGCCTCAGGGAATCTGGAAACACCATATATTTT. Amino acid sequence: CASSLRESGNTIYF.

This clone has only one observation. The chain carries TRBV5-1 and TRBJ2-5; 7 bases align to TRBD2. V dropped 1 base and J dropped 5; count of bases not matched to a gene: 8. CDR1 is SGHRS, CDR2 YFSETQ, per germline. The CDR3 contains 15 residues. The CDR3: CASSLLGEGQETQYF. The CDR3 region has the DNA TGCGCCAGCAGCTTGTTGGGGGAGGGCCAGGAGACCCAGTACTTC.

The chain uses TRBV7-9 and TRBJ2-7; D unclear. CDR3 length equals 11 residues. From germline, CDR1 is SEHNR and CDR2 FQNEAQ (reference sequence). The V gene lost 2 bases and the J gene lost 6 bases, with 5 bases spanning the gap. The CDR3 region is CASSLISEQYF. CDR3 nucleotide sequence: TGTGCCAGCAGCTTAATCTCCGAGCAGTACTTC.

The V call is TRBV6-5, the J call TRBJ2-3; TRBD1 might be the D (6 bases). Germline V gene sequence: CDR1 MNHEY, CDR2 SVGAGI. V was shortened by 4 bases and J by 4 bases, with 12 bases between the two germline ends. The CDR3 extends over 14 amino acids. The CDR3 DNA sequence: TGTGCCAGCAGTTGGTCCGAGGGGGCAGATACGCAGTATTTT. Its protein is CASSWSEGADTQYF.

V is TRBV18 and J is TRBJ2-2; D gene unclear. This CDR3 contains 12 residues. V was cut by 3 bases and J by 3 bases, with 2 bases left in between. Germline CDR1 KGHSH, CDR2 LQKENI. CDR3 region: CASSPDTGELFF. CDR3 nucleotides: TGTGCCAGCTCACCCGACACCGGGGAGCTGTTTTTT.

The CDR3 protein is CSVQGTSGREDTQYF. CDR3 bases: TGCAGCGTCCAAGGGACTAGCGGGAGGGAGGATACGCAGTATTTT. The chain recombines TRBV29-1 with TRBJ2-3; 16 nucleotides match TRBD2. J lost 6 bases, V lost 6 bases, and 6 bases had no gene match. Germline-derived CDR1 and CDR2 are SQVTM and ANQGSEA. The CDR3 is 15 amino acids.